This TCR beta chain was identified in a study of beta chain features in type 1 diabetes. A word on this clone: The antigen remains unidentified. This could be a read error, since a much larger clone is one nucleotide away. Other nucleotide sequences from this sample produce the same CDR3.

The study, taken as a whole, reports: PCR might pick shorter templates more often, in the same way for patients and controls.

All of the isolated RNA was reverse transcribed, so expressed TCRB transcripts were sequenced. Produced via immunoSEQ multiplex PCR; TCRdb's table is partial and in-frame only. The table shows more than 300,000 clones, with less than 9.5% occurring only once. This TCR was sampled from a young woman in good health. Sequencing was performed on central memory CD4+ T cells from blood.

The CDR3 sequence: CASSLQETQYF. The DNA for the CDR3 is TGTGCCAGCAGCCTCCAAGAGACCCAGTACTTC. This chain connects TRBV11-2 to TRBJ2-5; D unresolved. The germline V gene has CDR1 SGHAT and CDR2 FQNNGV. This CDR3 is 11 amino acids long. Deletions cut 5 bases from V and 1 base from J, with 2 bases between. Filled out from reference TRBV11-2 and TRBJ2-5, the complete variable domain reads EAGVAQSPRYKIIEKRQSVAFWCNPISGHATLYWYQQILGQGPKLLIQFQNNGVVDDSQLPKDRFSAERLKGVDSTLKIQPAKLEDSAVYLCASSLQETQYFGPGTRLLVL.